These T cell receptor beta chains were read from a single sample in a study of radiation and T cells in renal cell carcinoma. Assay used: immunoSEQ multiplex PCR; TCRdb lists only in-frame clones, some missing. The sample yields about 130,000 clones, 75% to 85% seen once. Sequencing used blood, obtained from a patient whose treatment included radiotherapy and nephrectomy. The receptors originated from a woman in her sixties with renal cell carcinoma. CDR3s include the opening cysteine and the closing phenylalanine or tryptophan. D genes are given only for firm matches. The listing skips clone size in some rows; elsewhere it reads once, few, many or a size class.

V gene	clone size	J gene	D gene	CDR3 protein	CDR3 DNA
TRBV15	-	TRBJ1-4	TRBD1	CATSKGRTGRKFF	TGTGCCACCAGCAAGGGAAGGACAGGGAGGAAGTTTTTT
TRBV20-1	once	TRBJ2-1	-	CSARAPEEQFF	TGCAGTGCTAGGGCCCCCGAAGAGCAGTTCTTC
TRBV5-6	-	TRBJ2-5	-	CASSLVGLQETQYF	TGTGCCAGCAGCTTGGTGGGCCTTCAAGAGACCCAGTACTTC
TRBV11-3	-	TRBJ2-5	TRBD1	CASSPAGTGYQETQYF	TGTGCCAGCAGCCCAGCGGGGACAGGGTACCAAGAGACCCAGTACTTC
TRBV18	-	TRBJ1-6	TRBD1	CASSPLGTENSPLHF	TGTGCCAGCTCACCCCTTGGGACAGAGAATTCACCCCTCCACTTT
TRBV28	-	TRBJ1-5	-	CASSLKQRLGNQPQHF	TGTGCCAGCAGTTTAAAACAGAGGTTGGGCAATCAGCCCCAGCATTTT
TRBV5-1	-	TRBJ1-1	-	CASSLDGANTEAFF	TGCGCCAGCAGCTTGGACGGGGCGAACACTGAAGCTTTCTTT
TRBV28	once	TRBJ2-5	-	CASSLGGYGTQYF	TGTGCCAGCAGTTTAGGAGGGTACGGGACCCAGTACTTC
TRBV2	-	TRBJ1-6	-	CASSESWGAGSYNSPLHF	TGTGCCAGCAGTGAAAGTTGGGGCGCGGGCTCCTATAATTCACCCCTCCACTTT
TRBV27	-	TRBJ2-6	-	CASSLMAGANVLTF	TGTGCCAGCAGTTTAATGGCTGGGGCCAACGTCCTGACTTTC
TRBV29-1	-	TRBJ2-7	-	CSVEVGYEQYF	TGCAGCGTTGAAGTGGGGTACGAGCAGTACTTC
TRBV5-1	-	TRBJ2-6	-	CASSLEPRQGGSSGANVLTF	TGCGCCAGCAGCTTGGAACCCAGGCAGGGGGGGAGCTCTGGGGCCAACGTCCTGACTTTC
TRBV28	-	TRBJ1-1	-	CASSLWAVGTEAFF	TGTGCCAGCAGTTTATGGGCCGTCGGCACTGAAGCTTTCTTT
TRBV6-5	-	TRBJ2-2	TRBD1	CASTPGGANTGELFF	TGTGCCAGCACTCCAGGGGGCGCGAACACCGGGGAGCTGTTTTTT
TRBV19	-	TRBJ2-1	TRBD1	CASSLNGQGFDNEQFF	TGTGCCAGTAGTCTTAACGGACAGGGATTTGACAATGAGCAGTTCTTC
TRBV5-6	-	TRBJ2-3	-	CASSLRGLSTDTQYF	TGTGCCAGCAGCTTACGGGGTCTTAGCACAGATACGCAGTATTTT
TRBV5-1	once	TRBJ2-5	TRBD2	CASSRGTSGTGETQYF	TGCGCCAGCAGCCGGGGGACTAGCGGGACCGGGGAGACCCAGTACTTC
TRBV6-1	-	TRBJ1-2	-	CASSEAAGRGYGYTF	TGTGCCAGCAGTGAAGCCGCGGGCAGGGGCTATGGCTACACCTTC
TRBV5-1	-	TRBJ1-4	TRBD1	CASSPTGGPNEKLFF	TGCGCCAGCAGCCCCACAGGGGGGCCTAATGAAAAACTGTTTTTT
TRBV5-1	-	TRBJ1-5	-	CASSLAGRNQPQHF	TGCGCCAGCAGCTTGGCAGGGCGCAATCAGCCCCAGCATTTT
TRBV29-1	few	TRBJ1-2	-	CSVEQAASYGYTF	TGCAGCGTTGAACAGGCAGCCTCCTATGGCTACACCTTC
TRBV28	once	TRBJ2-7	TRBD1	CASRAGQGGEQYF	TGTGCCAGCAGGGCGGGACAGGGAGGAGAGCAGTACTTC
TRBV4-2	few	TRBJ1-1	TRBD1	CASSLGQGNTEAFF	TGTGCCAGCAGCCTTGGACAGGGGAACACTGAAGCTTTCTTT
TRBV4-3	few	TRBJ1-2	-	CASSLTTADLYGYTF	TGCGCCAGCAGCCTTACAACGGCCGACCTATATGGCTACACCTTC
TRBV4-2	-	TRBJ2-7	-	CASSQDPRGWHEQYF	TGTGCCAGCAGCCAAGACCCAAGGGGTTGGCACGAGCAGTACTTC
TRBV30	-	TRBJ1-2	-	CAGPPTAGGYTF	TGTGCCGGACCCCCCACGGCGGGGGGCTACACCTTC
TRBV29-1	-	TRBJ1-4	TRBD1	CTYSGGGSGEKLFF	TGCACCTACTCAGGGGGGGGTTCTGGTGAAAAACTGTTTTTT
TRBV2	-	TRBJ2-7	TRBD1	CASRALFGTDYEQYF	TGTGCCAGCAGGGCCCTATTCGGGACAGACTACGAGCAGTACTTC
TRBV7-2	-	TRBJ2-3	-	CASSLDPPGVSEDTQYF	TGTGCCAGCAGCTTAGACCCCCCGGGAGTGTCCGAAGATACGCAGTATTTT
TRBV27	-	TRBJ2-7	-	CASSLGRQRPTYEQYF	TGTGCCAGCAGTTTGGGTCGACAGCGGCCAACCTACGAGCAGTACTTC
TRBV19	-	TRBJ1-2	-	CASSIAGDNYGYTF	TGTGCCAGTAGTATAGCAGGGGACAACTATGGCTACACCTTC
TRBV18	-	TRBJ1-3	TRBD1	CASSKGAGNTIYF	TGTGCCAGCTCAAAGGGGGCCGGAAACACCATATATTTT
TRBV5-1	once	TRBJ2-2	-	CASSFWTAGTGELFF	TGCGCCAGCAGCTTTTGGACGGCCGGAACCGGGGAGCTGTTTTTT
TRBV2	-	TRBJ1-2	-	CASSQPDGYGYTF	TGTGCCAGCAGTCAACCGGACGGATATGGCTACACCTTC
TRBV7-2	-	TRBJ2-1	TRBD2	CASSLKRGSIEQFF	TGTGCCAGCAGCTTAAAGCGGGGGAGTATTGAGCAGTTCTTC
TRBV19	few	TRBJ2-1	-	CASSKMSSSYNEQFF	TGTGCCAGTAGTAAGATGAGTAGCTCCTACAATGAGCAGTTCTTC
TRBV4-1	few	TRBJ1-2	-	CASSQATGLNYGYTF	TGCGCCAGCAGCCAAGCGACAGGACTGAACTATGGCTACACCTTC